This T cell receptor (beta chain) was sequenced in a study of cytomegalovirus exposure and HLA in healthy donors (dated 2017 in TCRdb). Regarding the research as a whole: An earlier analysis of several hundred of the donors reported 250 to 300 Gb of sequence data and around 120 million unique TCR beta sequences from about 179 million T cells. Around 320 gigabases of sequencing data and some 85 million unique TCR sequences were included in an early release covering around 650 HLA-typed donors. The genetic ancestry cluster associated with self-reported Caucasian donors included 81% of the roughly 360 genotyped donors. The study aimed to test whether cataloging public T cell receptors could reveal signatures of past pathogen exposure. Using immunosequencing, the study profiled T cell repertoires from 666 subjects and related those repertoires to cytomegalovirus serostatus. A separate validation cohort of 100 to 150 different subjects was used in addition to the approximately 670-subject first cohort. High-throughput TCR immunosequencing, statistical association of individual TCRs with disease status, and machine learning were combined to predict cytomegalovirus infection status. A later analysis re-examined previously published TCR beta repertoires from over 500 donors and added high-resolution HLA genotyping to investigate patterns of TCR occurrence. The later analysis used no new phenotypic data to find candidate immune exposures, relying instead on TCR beta sequences and their occurrence across donors. An earlier analysis of 587 of the donors used high-throughput TCR beta sequencing to judge whether each TCR beta V gene segment behaved as functional or pseudogenic. Donor age, sex, ethnicity and CMV serostatus were collected together with the repertoire data. A later genetic analysis took genome-wide SNP genotypes for about 55% of the 666 donors and used that subset as a discovery cohort. All discovery cohort repertoires had been generated using a single sequencing platform. HLA typing included class I and class II loci at four-digit resolution. The number of typed donors differed by locus: about 629-630 for A, B, C, DRB1 and DQB1; approximately 540 for DQA1; approximately 610 for DPA1; and around 490 for DPB1. Because of strong linkage in the cohort, roughly five DR-DQ haplotypes were treated as single units for association and clustering. On average, roughly 250,000 unique TCR beta nucleotide sequences were sequenced per donor among roughly 430 genotyped donors of the cohort, with roughly 20% of those sequences being non-productive. Findings and caveats that apply to the study as a whole: While some public TCRs were present in many individuals, most TCR sequences turned up only very rarely across donors. A cluster of highly shared sequence variants was judged likely to represent a technical artifact of the sequencing pipeline. A later genetic analysis reported fewer N-insertions in productive TCRs among donors in an Asian-associated ancestry cluster than the approximately 700-donor mean. An earlier analysis of approximately 530 of the donors showed that most TCR beta V segments appeared in productive rearrangements either about 87% or about 30% of the time, which broadly matched IMGT annotations. A total of fewer than 200 TCR beta chains were listed by the study as associated with cytomegalovirus. The only immune exposure information available for the cohort was CMV serostatus. V-gene and J-gene trimming of TCR beta chains was associated with a missense DCLRE1C variant in a later genetic analysis, and the association was replicated in an independent cohort. The earlier analysis of around 600 of the donors excluded approximately 17 rarely observed V segments, including chromosome 9 orphons, because counts were too low. Specific HLA alleles were associated with 15,000 to 20,000 TCR beta sequences at a false discovery rate of 0.05 in a later analysis. According to the authors, the approach could potentially be generalized to other disease states and immunological phenotypes. A further reported finding was that TCR beta sequences accurately predicted the HLA-A and HLA-B alleles for most subjects in the first cohort. A later analysis found that HLA-associated TCR beta chains were more clonally expanded and had lower generation probabilities than equally common non-associated chains. Correlated functional status among segregating V segments might reflect linkage disequilibrium, but an unknown experimental factor could not be ruled out. This cohort had only TCR beta chains sequenced, and the lack of alpha or paired-chain data limited which features could be detected. According to a later analysis, most CMV-associated TCR beta chains appeared to be HLA-restricted, and the HLA associations seemed to be driven largely by CMV exposure. When HLA alleles, especially DR and DQ, strongly co-occurred, attributing TCR associations to individual alleles was difficult. Some IMGT-functional V segments, including TRBV6-2 and TRBV6-3, could not be distinguished by the 87-base-pair reads and were therefore excluded. HLA typing was unavailable for some donors at each locus, so association tests used only the typed subset. Sequencing depth was assumed to be roughly uniform across donors in the presence/absence analyses, though that assumption may not hold. In a later analysis, TCR association rates were found to vary across HLA loci, with the most associated TCRs seen for DRB1 alleles and the fewest for HLA-C alleles. Several of the top co-occurrence clusters appeared to be linked to parvovirus B19, influenza, CMV and Epstein-Barr virus, according to a later analysis. In vitro tests confirmed that a few of the cytomegalovirus-associated TCR beta chains recognize cytomegalovirus antigens. The classifier was reported to diagnose cytomegalovirus status with high specificity and sensitivity in both the original cohort and the validation cohort.

In total, more than 500 healthy bone marrow donors made up the cohort. All cohort members were sampled while nominally healthy, although unrecorded immune exposures were likely present. The donor was CMV seropositive and was included in the group of about 290 seropositive cohort members. A peripheral blood sample was provided by each donor, and peripheral blood mononuclear cells were used for TCR beta sequencing. The Qiagen DNeasy Blood Extraction Kit was used to extract genomic DNA from the blood cell samples. This clone was picked up a small number of times. This receptor's antigen is unknown. Base qualities are not provided; no much larger clone lies one nucleotide away. Libraries were prepared through the immunoSEQ multiplex PCR assay. The multiplex PCR relied on a mix of 60 forward primers for TCR Vbeta segments and 13 reverse primers for TCR Jbeta segments. Amplification of the CDR3 region of rearranged TCR beta genes was performed with a multiplex PCR assay on genomic DNA. On the Illumina HiSeq System, the amplified TCR beta libraries were sequenced as 87-base-pair reads. The authors processed their data as follows. A later analysis counted about 82 million unique TCR beta chains across the 666 repertoires, and some 11 million of these chains were shared by at least two donors. A nearest-neighbor algorithm error-corrected the raw reads and collapsed the reads into unique sequences, merging closely related sequences to remove PCR and sequencing errors. To assign V, D and J gene segments, CDR3 sequences were aligned to IMGT reference sequences. For a sequence to be retained, at least a six-nucleotide match to both a V gene segment and a J gene segment was required. A rearrangement counted as productive if the CDR3 had no stop codons and remained in frame with V and J, and every other rearrangement counted as non-productive. Following IMGT convention, CDR3 was defined as the stretch from the second conserved V-encoded cysteine up to the conserved J-encoded phenylalanine. The earlier analysis of 500 to 650 of the donors excluded any sequence lacking an unambiguous match to a single V gene segment. An earlier analysis of roughly 590 of the donors called V segments functional above 56.7% productive rearrangements and segregating when the between-donor standard deviation exceeded 5%. A statistical classification framework was built to diagnose cytomegalovirus status from the catalog of TCR beta chain sequences. In a later analysis, V and J genes were assigned by comparing TCR nucleotide sequences against IMGT/GENE-DB human TR gene sequences. A later analysis assigned CDR3 sequences and most-parsimonious VDJ recombination scenarios with the TCRdist pipeline. In a later analysis, each TCR beta chain was defined by its CDR3 amino acid sequence together with its V-gene family, and reads lacking a unique V-gene family were excluded. To address suspected cross-contamination and a sequencing artifact, a later analysis removed roughly 640 highly shared, low-generation-probability nucleotide sequences. For each public chain, a later analysis derived a clonal expansion index from normalized ranks of inferred template counts within each repertoire. A later analysis computed generation probabilities with a VDJ recombination model fitted to out-of-frame rearrangements, and checked the results against IGoR. A later analysis scored TCR-TCR, TCR-HLA and TCR-CMV co-occurrence with hypergeometric tests, applying a repertoire-size bias correction to TCR pairs. To estimate false discovery rates, a later analysis permuted the HLA or CMV assignments 20 times. In a later analysis, co-occurring TCRs were grouped using DBSCAN, with TCRdist sequence similarity added in when clustering inside HLA-allele-positive subsets. For co-occurrence clustering, repertoires with fewer than 30,000 or more than 120,000 public chains were excluded, along with roughly 5 repertoires with anomalous nucleotide sharing. The table was pulled from immuneACCESS by TCRdb, which kept in-frame rearrangements only. Such tables lose some clones; where checked, under half of the loss comes from unresolved V genes, and the rest has no known cause. V and J calls and clone size are those listed in that table; D and trimming were worked out from the DNA. For this sample there are roughly 95,000 clones; approximately 80% appear just once. The top ten constitute 3% to 3.5% of the sample.

From the germline V gene, CDR1 is MDHEN and CDR2 is SYDVKM. The CDR3 goes from the cysteine to the phenylalanine over 14 residues. CDR3 DNA only is kept here, 42 bases in frame from base 1. V sheds 8 bases and J sheds 2 bases, leaving 13 bases between their ends. The specimen sequenced was PBMCs. The sequence was collected from a man aged 25 to 45 in good health and CMV-seropositive. The chain links TRBV28 with TRBJ1-3; the D gene assignment is ambiguous. The CDR3 region has the sequence CASLGGRAGNTIYF. The nucleotides read TGTGCCAGCCTTGGAGGGCGGGCTGGAAACACCATATATTTT.